The T cell receptor (beta chain) described here comes from a study of beta chain features in type 1 diabetes. Overall study context: Cell yields, age and gender were similar between patients and healthy donors.

The CDR3 runs 14 residues. Looked up from germline, CDR1 is SEHNR and CDR2 is FQNEAQ (reference sequence). The V gene lost 5 bases and the J gene lost 6 bases, with 13 bases spanning the gap. In regard to this clone: Antigen specificity is unknown.

Every isolated RNA sample was fully reverse transcribed, so sequencing captured expressed TCRB transcripts. Generated by immunoSEQ multiplex PCR, the TCRdb table keeps only in-frame clones and is missing some. The sample consists of about 16,000 clones, 45% to 55% of them appearing once. General study findings and limits: Equally in patients and controls, shorter templates might have been favored by PCR. There was a moderate but significant shortening of TCRB CDR3s in all four CD4+ subsets of Type 1 diabetes patients.

Every sorted population was more than 95% pure. This sequence joins TRBV7-9 and TRBJ2-2, with D possibly TRBD2 on 7 matching bases. This receptor was taken from a woman between 18 and 29 years old in good health. Source material: stem cell memory CD4+ T cells from blood. CDR3 residues: CASSPGGGPGELFF. The CDR3 DNA sequence: TGTGCCAGCAGCCCCGGCGGGGGCCCCGGGGAGCTGTTTTTT.